The present TCR beta chain was sequenced within a study of T cell responses to AZD1222 COVID-19 vaccine. Germline-derived CDR1 and CDR2 are SSHAT and FNYEAQ (reference sequence). The length of the CDR3 is 15 residues. For this clone: Its target is not known. At one boundary the junction diverges from the germline segment, which might be a read error.

Sequenced by immunoSEQ multiplex PCR; TCRdb stores in-frame clones only, minus some. This table has some 130,000 clones, 90% appearing once. The study's findings and limits: Baseline seropositivity occurred in only a handful of AZD1222 recipients. The breadth and depth of Spike-specific TCRs increased once two AZD1222 doses had been given. Targeting of unmutated variant regions was reportedly seen in nearly half of spike-specific TCRs. Among the donors, most were white British and more were female, and clonal diversity was possibly underestimated.

This receptor was obtained from an adult in good health. J is TRBJ2-7 and V is TRBV7-7, with TRBD1 as a possible D gene (7 bases). Specimen: peripheral blood, collected on day 0 of AZD1222 vaccination. In DNA form, the CDR3 reads TGTGCTAGCAGCTTAGGGCAGGGGGGCCTCTACGAGCAGTACTTC. It specifies CASSLGQGGLYEQYF.